This T cell receptor (beta chain) was identified during a study of T cells after somatic rescue of genetic block. Method: immunoSEQ multiplex PCR; TCRdb's copy keeps in-frame clones and lacks some. Found here are some 15,000 clones, approximately 70% of them singletons; the top ten hold approximately 14%. The length of the CDR3 is 12 residues. In germline, CDR1 is SEHNR, CDR2 FQNEAQ (reference sequence). Trimming pared 2 bases from V and 2 bases from J, leaving 4 bases between. V usage is TRBV7-9 and J usage is TRBJ2-7; D call uncertain. The source of this sequence is a boy aged 5-17 years. Sequenced material: peripheral blood mononuclear cells (PBMCs). CDR3 loop: CASSLSAYEQYF. CDR3 DNA sequence: TGTGCCAGCAGCTTATCAGCCTACGAGCAGTACTTC.